In this sample, the clone carrying this TCR beta chain turned up a few times. The target antigen is unknown. What was amplified from RNA transcripts were TCR beta CDR3 regions. With the HTBI primer set, the TCR CDR3 went through a first round of RT-PCR. One entry per CDR3 protein results from TCRdb running MiXCR on the multiplex PCR reads. The sample lists about 300,000 distinct CDR3 sequences; about 15% were seen once. The source of the sample is a study of T cells in Graves' hyperthyroidism and ophthalmopathy. General study findings and limits: Most expanded thyroid clonotypes above 0.001 also appeared in blood.

The study based diagnoses on clinical symptoms, serum thyroxine and TRAb, thyroid ultrasound and orbital computed tomography. The origin of this receptor is a man under 40 with Graves' hyperthyroidism. Sequencing was performed on blood.

Written as DNA, the CDR3 is TGTGCCAGTAGTATTGTCAAGACGTCAGGTTATCAGCCCCAGCATTTT. Translation gives CASSIVKTSGYQPQHF. The chain joins TRBV19 to TRBJ1-5; no clear D gene. Per the germline V gene, CDR1 is LNHDA and CDR2 is SQIVND (reference sequence). The CDR3 totals 16 residues. Trimming stripped 3 bases from V and 5 bases from J, with 17 bases between.